This is a list of T cell receptor beta chains from one sample in a study of T cell responses to AZD1222 COVID-19 vaccine. The repertoire was sequenced with immunoSEQ multiplex PCR; TCRdb's copy has only in-frame clones and lacks some. The table lists about 110,000 clones, 89% of them singletons. The sequences come from peripheral blood, collected on day 0 of MenACWY control vaccination. The origin of the receptors is an adult in good health. Each CDR3 is given with its conserved first and last residue. Fields, in order: V gene, D gene, clone size, J gene, CDR3 protein, CDR3 DNA. The D gene is left open where the match is weak. A clone size is listed for some rows: how often the clone was seen (once, few, many), or a class if it is expanded.

v_call: TRBV7-2
d_call: NA
clone_size: NA
j_call: TRBJ2-7
cdr3_aa: CASSPQESQAYEQYF
cdr3_nt: TGTGCCAGCAGCCCTCAGGAGTCACAAGCTTACGAGCAGTACTTC

v_call: TRBV11-1
d_call: NA
clone_size: NA
j_call: TRBJ1-1
cdr3_aa: CASSWGRGSTEAFF
cdr3_nt: TGTGCCAGCAGCTGGGGCAGGGGATCCACTGAAGCTTTCTTT

v_call: TRBV3-1/TRBV3-2
d_call: NA
clone_size: once
j_call: TRBJ2-3
cdr3_aa: CASSQDFWGGTDTQYF
cdr3_nt: TGTGCCAGCAGCCAAGATTTCTGGGGGGGCACAGATACGCAGTATTTT

v_call: TRBV19
d_call: NA
clone_size: NA
j_call: TRBJ2-3
cdr3_aa: CASSIGMQDTQYF
cdr3_nt: TGTGCCAGTAGTATAGGGATGCAGGATACGCAGTATTTT

v_call: TRBV6-5
d_call: NA
clone_size: NA
j_call: TRBJ1-1
cdr3_aa: CASSTKGEGTEAFF
cdr3_nt: TGTGCCAGCAGCACCAAAGGGGAGGGCACTGAAGCTTTCTTT

v_call: TRBV11-3
d_call: NA
clone_size: once
j_call: TRBJ2-1
cdr3_aa: CASSLVSGGINNEQFF
cdr3_nt: TGTGCCAGCAGCTTAGTATCCGGGGGAATCAACAATGAGCAGTTCTTC

v_call: TRBV29-1
d_call: NA
clone_size: NA
j_call: TRBJ1-1
cdr3_aa: CSANRVGDTEAFF
cdr3_nt: TGCAGCGCGAACAGGGTTGGGGACACTGAAGCTTTCTTT

v_call: TRBV7-9
d_call: TRBD1
clone_size: NA
j_call: TRBJ1-3
cdr3_aa: CASSGTGKGSGNTIYF
cdr3_nt: TGTGCCAGCAGTGGGACAGGGAAGGGTTCAGGAAACACCATATATTTT

v_call: TRBV5-8
d_call: TRBD1
clone_size: NA
j_call: TRBJ1-1
cdr3_aa: CASSFPTGANTEAFF
cdr3_nt: TGTGCCAGCAGCTTCCCGACAGGGGCGAACACTGAAGCTTTCTTT

v_call: TRBV2
d_call: TRBD1
clone_size: NA
j_call: TRBJ1-1
cdr3_aa: CASSEETGENTEAFF
cdr3_nt: TGTGCCAGCAGTGAAGAGACAGGGGAAAACACTGAAGCTTTCTTT

v_call: TRBV7-2
d_call: TRBD2
clone_size: NA
j_call: TRBJ2-1
cdr3_aa: CASSPGREYEQFF
cdr3_nt: TGTGCCAGCAGCCCCGGGAGGGAATATGAGCAGTTCTTC

v_call: TRBV11-2
d_call: NA
clone_size: NA
j_call: TRBJ1-3
cdr3_aa: CASSLMGPDTIYF
cdr3_nt: TGTGCCAGCAGCTTAATGGGTCCGGACACCATATATTTT

v_call: TRBV3-1/TRBV3-2
d_call: TRBD2
clone_size: few
j_call: TRBJ2-7
cdr3_aa: CASSQDQGGGAYEQYF
cdr3_nt: TGTGCCAGCAGCCAAGATCAGGGCGGGGGGGCTTACGAGCAGTACTTC

v_call: TRBV12-3/TRBV12-4
d_call: NA
clone_size: NA
j_call: TRBJ2-7
cdr3_aa: CASNGPGGREQYF
cdr3_nt: TGTGCCAGCAATGGACCCGGAGGTCGCGAGCAGTACTTC

v_call: TRBV28
d_call: NA
clone_size: NA
j_call: TRBJ1-2
cdr3_aa: CASSLLEGRGDTF
cdr3_nt: TGTGCCAGCAGTTTGCTCGAGGGGCGTGGGGACACCTTC

v_call: TRBV7-6
d_call: NA
clone_size: few
j_call: TRBJ1-1
cdr3_aa: CASSLDGGRRAHTEAFF
cdr3_nt: TGTGCCAGCAGCTTAGACGGGGGCAGGAGAGCCCACACTGAAGCTTTCTTT

v_call: TRBV6-5
d_call: NA
clone_size: NA
j_call: TRBJ1-4
cdr3_aa: CASRDTTTNEKLFF
cdr3_nt: TGTGCCAGCCGGGACACCACAACTAATGAAAAACTGTTTTTT

v_call: TRBV12-3/TRBV12-4
d_call: NA
clone_size: NA
j_call: TRBJ1-1
cdr3_aa: CASSFEGNTEAFF
cdr3_nt: TGTGCCAGCAGTTTTGAGGGGAACACTGAAGCTTTCTTT

v_call: TRBV19
d_call: NA
clone_size: NA
j_call: TRBJ1-1
cdr3_aa: CASSITDSSEAFF
cdr3_nt: TGTGCCAGTAGTATAACCGACAGCAGTGAAGCTTTCTTT

v_call: TRBV7-3
d_call: NA
clone_size: few
j_call: TRBJ2-7
cdr3_aa: CASSLRPEGYEQYF
cdr3_nt: TGTGCCAGCAGCTTAAGACCGGAAGGTTACGAGCAGTACTTC

v_call: TRBV11-2
d_call: NA
clone_size: NA
j_call: TRBJ2-1
cdr3_aa: CASSYLLDEQFF
cdr3_nt: TGTGCCAGCAGCTACCTTTTGGATGAGCAGTTCTTC

v_call: TRBV18
d_call: TRBD2
clone_size: once
j_call: TRBJ2-3
cdr3_aa: CASSPPVVGTSGFTDTQYF
cdr3_nt: TGTGCCAGCTCACCACCGGTCGTTGGGACTAGCGGATTTACAGATACGCAGTATTTT

v_call: TRBV19
d_call: NA
clone_size: once
j_call: TRBJ2-7
cdr3_aa: CASKGWEDEQYF
cdr3_nt: TGTGCCAGTAAAGGGTGGGAAGACGAGCAGTACTTC

v_call: TRBV30
d_call: NA
clone_size: NA
j_call: TRBJ1-5
cdr3_aa: CAWSVRGSSNQPQHF
cdr3_nt: TGTGCCTGGAGTGTAAGGGGGAGCAGCAATCAGCCCCAGCATTTT

v_call: TRBV5-4
d_call: NA
clone_size: few
j_call: TRBJ2-7
cdr3_aa: CASSLQGTYEQYF
cdr3_nt: TGTGCCAGCAGCTTGCAGGGGACCTACGAGCAGTACTTC

v_call: TRBV6-5
d_call: TRBD1
clone_size: NA
j_call: TRBJ2-1
cdr3_aa: CASSYSGQGGNEQFF
cdr3_nt: TGTGCCAGCAGTTACTCTGGACAGGGAGGAAATGAGCAGTTCTTC

v_call: TRBV9
d_call: NA
clone_size: NA
j_call: TRBJ1-2
cdr3_aa: CASSVDAGSNYGYTF
cdr3_nt: TGTGCCAGCAGCGTAGACGCAGGGTCTAACTATGGCTACACCTTC

v_call: TRBV11-2
d_call: TRBD1
clone_size: once
j_call: TRBJ1-1
cdr3_aa: CASTYEGSEDRGTEAFF
cdr3_nt: TGTGCCAGCACCTACGAGGGGTCTGAGGACAGGGGTACTGAAGCTTTCTTT

v_call: TRBV29-1
d_call: NA
clone_size: NA
j_call: TRBJ1-2
cdr3_aa: CSGQGANYGYTF
cdr3_nt: TGCAGCGGCCAGGGAGCTAACTATGGCTACACCTTC

v_call: TRBV6-2/TRBV6-3
d_call: NA
clone_size: NA
j_call: TRBJ2-7
cdr3_aa: CASSFWDPYEQYF
cdr3_nt: TGTGCCAGCAGTTTTTGGGACCCCTACGAGCAGTACTTC

v_call: TRBV14
d_call: NA
clone_size: NA
j_call: TRBJ1-1
cdr3_aa: CASSQRWQGRGPQRNTEAFF
cdr3_nt: TGTGCCAGCAGCCAGAGGTGGCAGGGCAGGGGACCCCAACGGAACACTGAAGCTTTCTTT

v_call: TRBV5-1
d_call: NA
clone_size: NA
j_call: TRBJ2-2
cdr3_aa: CASSPHRENTGELFF
cdr3_nt: TGCGCCAGCAGCCCTCACAGGGAAAACACCGGGGAGCTGTTTTTT

v_call: TRBV27
d_call: NA
clone_size: few
j_call: TRBJ1-5
cdr3_aa: CASSLYKGRGNQPQHF
cdr3_nt: TGTGCCAGCAGTTTATACAAGGGGCGAGGCAATCAGCCCCAGCATTTT

v_call: TRBV5-6
d_call: NA
clone_size: NA
j_call: TRBJ1-4
cdr3_aa: CASSLVQRREKLFF
cdr3_nt: TGTGCCAGCAGCTTGGTACAACGGAGGGAAAAACTGTTTTTT

v_call: TRBV27
d_call: TRBD1
clone_size: once
j_call: TRBJ1-5
cdr3_aa: CASSLTHPGQGSFQPQHF
cdr3_nt: TGTGCCAGCAGTTTAACCCATCCGGGACAGGGTAGTTTTCAGCCCCAGCATTTT

v_call: TRBV4-1
d_call: NA
clone_size: once
j_call: TRBJ2-7
cdr3_aa: CASSGAGNYEQYF
cdr3_nt: TGCGCCAGCAGCGGGGCAGGGAACTACGAGCAGTACTTC

v_call: TRBV27
d_call: NA
clone_size: NA
j_call: TRBJ1-1
cdr3_aa: CASRLGGTEAFF
cdr3_nt: TGTGCCAGCAGATTGGGAGGAACTGAAGCTTTCTTT

v_call: TRBV7-3
d_call: NA
clone_size: NA
j_call: TRBJ2-1
cdr3_aa: CASSPQVGGPYNEQFF
cdr3_nt: TGTGCCAGCAGCCCCCAGGTCGGGGGGCCCTACAATGAGCAGTTCTTC

v_call: TRBV19
d_call: NA
clone_size: NA
j_call: TRBJ1-5
cdr3_aa: CASSIVHTWHF
cdr3_nt: TGTGCCAGTAGTATAGTACACACCTGGCATTTT

v_call: TRBV19
d_call: NA
clone_size: once
j_call: TRBJ1-2
cdr3_aa: CASSMNRNYYGYTF
cdr3_nt: TGTGCCAGTAGTATGAACCGGAACTACTATGGCTACACCTTC

v_call: TRBV6-5
d_call: NA
clone_size: once
j_call: TRBJ1-2
cdr3_aa: CASSYSRGGSYGYTF
cdr3_nt: TGTGCCAGCAGTTACTCGAGAGGGGGTAGCTATGGCTACACCTTC

v_call: TRBV4-3
d_call: NA
clone_size: NA
j_call: TRBJ1-5
cdr3_aa: CASSQDRRGTEPQHF
cdr3_nt: TGCGCCAGCAGCCAAGATCGGCGGGGGACGGAGCCCCAGCATTTT

v_call: TRBV7-9
d_call: NA
clone_size: NA
j_call: TRBJ1-6
cdr3_aa: CASSSFDALHF
cdr3_nt: TGTGCCAGCAGCTCCTTTGATGCCCTCCACTTT

v_call: TRBV5-4
d_call: TRBD1
clone_size: NA
j_call: TRBJ1-1
cdr3_aa: CASSSPPTGGGTEAFF
cdr3_nt: TGTGCCAGCAGCTCTCCCCCCACAGGGGGTGGTACTGAAGCTTTCTTT

v_call: TRBV24-1
d_call: NA
clone_size: NA
j_call: TRBJ2-3
cdr3_aa: CATSVTGNTDTQYF
cdr3_nt: TGTGCCACCAGTGTGACAGGAAACACAGATACGCAGTATTTT

v_call: TRBV4-2
d_call: TRBD2
clone_size: NA
j_call: TRBJ2-7
cdr3_aa: CASSQTERAGVTYEQYF
cdr3_nt: TGTGCCAGCAGCCAGACGGAGCGAGCGGGGGTAACCTACGAGCAGTACTTC

v_call: TRBV6-5
d_call: TRBD1
clone_size: once
j_call: TRBJ1-1
cdr3_aa: CASSYPDRGGQAFF
cdr3_nt: TGTGCCAGCAGTTACCCGGACAGGGGCGGGCAAGCTTTCTTT

v_call: TRBV21-1
d_call: NA
clone_size: few
j_call: TRBJ1-5
cdr3_aa: CASKGPRGQPQHF
cdr3_nt: TGTGCCAGCAAAGGACCCAGGGGTCAGCCCCAGCATTTT

v_call: TRBV14
d_call: TRBD1
clone_size: many
j_call: TRBJ2-7
cdr3_aa: CASSQSPGGRQYF
cdr3_nt: TGTGCCAGCAGCCAGTCACCAGGGGGAAGGCAGTACTTC

v_call: TRBV6-5
d_call: NA
clone_size: once
j_call: TRBJ1-2
cdr3_aa: CASRAGDYGYTF
cdr3_nt: TGTGCCAGCAGGGCAGGGGACTATGGCTACACCTTC

v_call: TRBV5-1
d_call: NA
clone_size: NA
j_call: TRBJ2-5
cdr3_aa: CASSLGGFETQYF
cdr3_nt: TGCGCCAGCAGCTTAGGGGGGTTTGAGACCCAGTACTTC

v_call: TRBV11-1
d_call: NA
clone_size: once
j_call: TRBJ2-3
cdr3_aa: CASSFWGSTDTQYF
cdr3_nt: TGTGCCAGCAGCTTTTGGGGAAGCACAGATACGCAGTATTTT

v_call: TRBV9
d_call: NA
clone_size: NA
j_call: TRBJ1-5
cdr3_aa: CASSVGGGPNQPQHF
cdr3_nt: TGTGCCAGCAGCGTAGGGGGAGGGCCCAATCAGCCCCAGCATTTT

v_call: TRBV4-3
d_call: NA
clone_size: NA
j_call: TRBJ1-5
cdr3_aa: CASSQGTGNFHNQPQHF
cdr3_nt: TGCGCCAGCAGCCAAGGCACAGGGAATTTCCATAATCAGCCCCAGCATTTT

v_call: TRBV2
d_call: NA
clone_size: NA
j_call: TRBJ1-2
cdr3_aa: CASSEARQDGYTF
cdr3_nt: TGTGCCAGCAGTGAAGCACGCCAAGACGGCTACACCTTC

v_call: TRBV2
d_call: NA
clone_size: once
j_call: TRBJ2-5
cdr3_aa: CASQPPLGAQETQYF
cdr3_nt: TGTGCCAGCCAACCCCCCCTGGGGGCGCAAGAGACCCAGTACTTC